The clone carrying this T cell receptor beta chain occurred a few times. The antigen remains unidentified. This specimen belongs to a study of response to subunit inactivated influenza vaccine. Trimming took 8 bases from V and 3 from J, leaving 16 bases between them. Looked up from germline, CDR1 is SQVTM and CDR2 is ANQGSEA. The CDR3 is made up of 13 amino acids. A single record per CDR3 protein comes from TCRdb applying MiXCR to the RT-PCR reads. Found here are 710,000 or so distinct CDR3 sequences, about a sixth of them singletons; the top ten hold around 10%. Overall study results and limits: T cells newly recruited by each seasonal influenza vaccination are few, the authors suggested.

The TCR originated in a man in his forties or fifties who received an inactivated influenza vaccine. The chain recombines TRBV29-1 with TRBJ1-1; a possible D gene is TRBD1 (6 bases). The sequences come from PBMCs from blood, collected 11 to 12 days after vaccination. CDR3 sequence: CSPWGQGYTEAFF. The CDR3 region has the DNA TGCAGCCCCTGGGGGCAGGGGTACACTGAAGCTTTCTTT.